This record looks at one TCR beta chain sequence and its context. The target antigen is unknown. These data originate in a study of T cell repertoires in cytomegalovirus infection. TCRdb ran MiXCR on the reads and lists one entry per CDR3 protein. The sample records 350,000 to 450,000 distinct CDR3 sequences, 15% to 20% being singletons. CDR1 is LNHDA and CDR2 is SQIVND in the germline V gene (reference sequence). The CDR3 contains 13 residues. J was trimmed by 5 bases and V by 5 bases; bases with no gene match: 5. Study conclusions and caveats: Summed frequency of shared TCR beta families picked out CMV carriers who also had the relevant HLA.

The TCR originated in a human donor in good health (CMV status not recorded). Some clones in this sample may be carry-over from other donors' samples. Specimen: PBMCs. The chain employs TRBV19 and TRBJ2-5, with 7 bases matching TRBD2. The CDR3 DNA sequence: TGTGCCAGTAGTTGGACTAGTCGGGAGACCCAGTACTTC. This codes for CASSWTSRETQYF. Using reference TRBV19 and TRBJ2-5 for the parts outside the CDR3, the full variable domain is DGGITQSPKYLFRKEGQNVTLSCEQNLNHDAMYWYRQDPGQGLRLIYYSQIVNDFQKGDIAEGYSVSREKKESFPLTVTSAQKNPTAFYLCASSWTSRETQYFGPGTRLLVL.